The entry below describes one TCR beta chain. The sample originates from a study of blood T cell repertoires in COVID-19. Study context: Whether acute or convalescent, the COVID-19 samples came from the United States, Italy and Spain.

CDR1 is SEHNR and CDR2 is FQNEAQ in the germline V gene (reference sequence). Trimming at V came to 4 bases and at J to 4 bases, leaving 1 base not matched to a gene. The CDR3 runs to 13 residues. TCRdb keeps only in-frame clones here, not all; method: immunoSEQ multiplex PCR. The table has 130,000 to 150,000 clones, 88% seen once. This receptor was obtained from a man between 65 and 85 years old with acute or convalescent COVID-19. The J gene is TRBJ2-5, the V gene TRBV7-9; 9 positions agree with TRBD1. The source material was peripheral blood. CDR3 coding DNA: TGTGCCAGCAGCTCGACAGGGGGAGAGACCCAGTACTTC. This encodes CASSSTGGETQYF.